The 2 T cell receptor beta chains listed next were all sequenced from one sample in a study of cytomegalovirus exposure and HLA in healthy donors (TCRdb year 2017). Library preparation was by the immunoSEQ multiplex PCR assay. The multiplex PCR relied on a mix of 60 forward primers for TCR Vbeta segments and 13 reverse primers for TCR Jbeta segments. TCRdb mirrors the immuneACCESS table, restricted to in-frame sequences. Some clones are absent from its copies; in checked studies, under half trace to an unresolved V gene, and the reason for the others is unknown. The sample table lists about 130,000 clones, about 80% of them with a count of one. The ten largest clones add up to around 3% of the sample. Sequencing was carried out using PBMCs. Every receptor here comes from a boy aged 2-9 years in good health and CMV-seronegative.

The chain is built from TRBV7-3 and TRBJ1-2; D gene unclear. The germline V and J ends were trimmed by 5 bases and 7 bases, with 17 bases remaining between them. In germline, CDR1 is SGHTA, CDR2 FQGTGA. This CDR3 has 14 amino acids. The CDR3 region is CASSPSGSPGGYTF. The CDR3 bases are TGTGCCAGCAGCCCCTCGGGGAGTCCGGGTGGCTACACCTTC.

V gene TRBV5-1 combines with J gene TRBJ2-1; TRBD1 is a possible D gene (6 bases). V lost 0 bases to trimming and J lost 9 bases, with 19 bases between them. Looked up from germline, CDR1 is SGHRS and CDR2 is YFSETQ. CDR3 length equals 16 residues. This chain's CDR3 is CASSLVGAGDKAEQFF. The CDR3 bases are TGCGCCAGCAGCTTGGTTGGGGCAGGGGATAAGGCTGAGCAGTTCTTC.